The sequence of this T cell receptor beta chain was determined in a study of T cell changes during pregnancy in multiple sclerosis. Assay used: immunoSEQ multiplex PCR; TCRdb lists only in-frame clones, some missing. This table has 80,000 to 130,000 clones, almost 95% appearing once. V lost 4 bases and J lost 2, with 5 bases in between. The germline gives CDR1 MGHDK, CDR2 SYGVNS. The CDR3 runs 12 residues. The genes are TRBV25-1 and TRBJ1-1, with unresolved D. The source is a female donor with multiple sclerosis, enrolled in a pregnancy study. Sample: peripheral blood, taken before pregnancy. In DNA form, the CDR3 reads TGTGCCAGCAGTGTCTCTAACACTGAAGCTTTCTTT. It encodes CASSVSNTEAFF.